This TCR beta chain was recovered during a study of blood T cell repertoires in COVID-19. Profiled with immunoSEQ multiplex PCR; TCRdb holds only in-frame clones, not every one. Among around 83,000 clones listed, about 88% were seen once. Germline V CDR1 and CDR2: MNHEY, SVGEGT. With V trimmed by 5 bases and J by 7 bases, 1 base remained unmatched. The CDR3 is made up of 12 amino acids. V gene TRBV6-2 or TRBV6-3 combines with J gene TRBJ2-4; 8 bases match TRBD2. Sequencing used peripheral blood. The source of this sequence is a man at least 80 years old with active or convalescent COVID-19. In nucleotides, the CDR3 is TGTGCCAGCAGTACGGGGGGGAACATTCAGTACTTC. Protein sequence: CASSTGGNIQYF.